These T cell receptor beta chains were read from a single sample in a study of blood T cell repertoires in COVID-19. Sequenced by immunoSEQ multiplex PCR; TCRdb stores in-frame clones only, minus some. The data show 130,000 to 150,000 clones, around 84% seen once. The sequenced sample was peripheral blood. Every receptor here comes from a human donor in a cohort sampled during active COVID-19. Each CDR3 is given with its conserved first and last residue. Fields, in order: V gene, J gene, CDR3 protein.

TRBV19,TRBJ2-7,CASSPSRPGYEQYF
TRBV19,TRBJ1-5,CASSKPGQGLLSNQPQHF
TRBV18,TRBJ2-2,CASSPLVENTGELFF
TRBV5-1,TRBJ1-1,CASSPGQGGTEAFF
TRBV6-6,TRBJ1-1,CASTSGQGRTEAFF
TRBV7-2,TRBJ2-6,CASSPTGNGANVLTF
TRBV3-1/TRBV3-2,TRBJ1-5,CASSQNRVNQPQHF
TRBV25-1,TRBJ2-3,CASSEFESTDTQYF
TRBV30,TRBJ1-3,CAWRLGRSSGNTIYF
TRBV3-1/TRBV3-2,TRBJ2-1,CASSQEGGDRGLLNEQFF
TRBV20-1,TRBJ2-5,CSASLSAGGVFSETQYF
TRBV5-4,TRBJ2-5,CASSPGTSGGTGETQYF
TRBV7-9,TRBJ2-1,CASSFGRQGVAYNEQFF
TRBV19,TRBJ1-5,CASRTTGINNQPQHF
TRBV28,TRBJ1-2,CASSPWTSSGAYFANYGYTF
TRBV27,TRBJ2-7,CASSLRQVSYEQYF
TRBV28,TRBJ1-5,CASSLQNNQPQHF
TRBV5-6,TRBJ2-1,CASSLNSDEQFF
TRBV14,TRBJ1-2,CASSQVEGGFYGYTF
TRBV7-2,TRBJ1-2,CASSPGGGRDGYTF
TRBV28,TRBJ2-7,CASSLNRAVAKEQYF
TRBV11-1,TRBJ2-1,CASSADSHNEQFF
TRBV25-1,TRBJ2-1,CASSEMGTSGYNEQFF
TRBV15,TRBJ1-1,CATSVRTGAEAFF
TRBV18,TRBJ1-1,CASSPSGLIPGTEAFF
TRBV5-6,TRBJ2-2,CASSLRAGSNTGELFF
TRBV7-7,TRBJ2-1,CASSWGPRGEQFF
TRBV7-9,TRBJ1-4,CASSFAELREKLFF
TRBV3-1/TRBV3-2,TRBJ1-1,CASSQDRNTEAFF
TRBV6-5,TRBJ2-1,CASNTGQGPYNEQFF
TRBV11-3,TRBJ2-7,CASSLDSGSGQYF
TRBV5-6,TRBJ1-5,CASSWGGAGNQPQHF
TRBV4-2,TRBJ1-5,CASSQGDQPQHF
TRBV6-5,TRBJ2-5,CASSYSSAQYF
TRBV7-3,TRBJ2-3,CASSFGGSTDTQYF
TRBV28,TRBJ2-7,CASSPSAGTNNLYEQYF
TRBV9,TRBJ2-1,CASSGTSYNEQFF
TRBV20-1,TRBJ2-2,CSASRTGGAGTGELFF
TRBV6-5,TRBJ2-7,CASSYSRDYEQYF
TRBV28,TRBJ2-3,CASGASGRRTDTQYF
TRBV4-2,TRBJ2-5,CASSLLAGGYQETQYF
TRBV14,TRBJ2-5,CASSPLSGGAGETQYF
TRBV7-9,TRBJ1-2,CASSSATGGTNYGYTF
TRBV19,TRBJ2-1,CASSRKAGYNEQFF
TRBV2,TRBJ2-1,CASSGSGGRREQFF
TRBV5-8,TRBJ1-2,CASSVDSQVGYTF
TRBV6-6,TRBJ2-3,CASRGPLAGRGDTQYF
TRBV18,TRBJ2-6,CASSPSSTSGANVLTF
TRBV7-8,TRBJ1-2,CASSATRTGRADGYTF
TRBV11-1,TRBJ2-7,CASSRTGYEQYF
TRBV30,TRBJ2-7,CAFGRGMEQYF
TRBV7-6,TRBJ2-1,CASSEEGRTQDEQFF
TRBV5-6,TRBJ1-1,CASSPSDRMNTEAFF